Included here is one TCR beta chain sequence, with context. The data stem from a study of control samples from healthy donors and cancer patients. Measured with immunoSEQ multiplex PCR; TCRdb has only the in-frame clones, and not every one. The data show about 160,000 clones, approximately 94% seen once. Material for sequencing was blood. The TCR comes from a woman between 40 and 55 years old in good health.

CDR3 in DNA: TGTGCCAGCAGCCAGGTGGCAGGGGGCGCGGGAGGAAACACCATATATTTT. This encodes CASSQVAGGAGGNTIYF. The chain has TRBV9 and TRBJ1-3, with 8 bases lining up with TRBD1. Germline assignment: CDR1 SGDLS and CDR2 YYNGEE. J gave up 4 bases and V 4 bases, and 13 bases lay outside the gene matches. This CDR3 region has 17 residues. Together with reference TRBV9 and TRBJ1-3, the CDR3 gives the full variable domain: DSGVTQTPKHLITATGQRVTLRCSPRSGDLSVYWYQQSLDQGLQFLIQYYNGEERAKGNILERFSAQQFPDLHSELNLSSLELGDSALYFCASSQVAGGAGGNTIYFGEGSWLTVV.